These 28 T cell receptor beta chains share one sample of origin, sequenced in a study of cytomegalovirus exposure and HLA in healthy donors. This PCR relied on a set of 60 Vbeta primers and 13 Jbeta primers. The data were produced by immunoSEQ multiplex PCR, yet TCRdb's version contains in-frame clones alone and is incomplete. Found here are around 220,000 clones, approximately 83% of them singletons; the top ten hold about 1.4%. The sample was PBMCs. These receptors all come from a girl aged 5-17 years in good health and CMV-seronegative.

The J gene is TRBJ1-1, the V gene TRBV6-1; maybe TRBD1 (5 bases). CDR3 length: 14 amino acids. The V gene's germline CDR1 is MNHNS and CDR2 SASEGT. Trimming pared 6 bases from V and 6 bases from J, leaving 17 bases between. The CDR3, as DNA: TGTGCCAGCAGCTCCCTCGGGGGTAAGGCTGAAGCTTTCTTT. It encodes CASSSLGGKAEAFF.

This chain links TRBV28 with TRBJ1-2; D perhaps matches TRBD1 (6 bases). Germline V lookup: CDR1 MDHEN, CDR2 SYDVKM. V was shortened by 3 bases and J by 4 bases, with 9 bases between the two germline ends. The length of the CDR3 is 13 residues. This CDR3 reads CASSFNRVYGYTF. The CDR3 nucleotides are TGTGCCAGCAGTTTCAACAGGGTCTATGGCTACACCTTC.

The V call is TRBV11-1, the J call TRBJ2-5, with D possibly matching TRBD1 (5 bases). CDR1 is SGHAT, CDR2 FQDESV, per germline (reference sequence). The CDR3 is 14 residues long. V lost 4 bases and J lost 4, with 13 bases in between. The DNA of the CDR3 is TGTGCCAGCAGCTCACATTCAGGGATAGAGACCCAGTACTTC. This gives the protein CASSSHSGIETQYF.

The chain's CDR3 is CASSVSGQGDQPQHF. The CDR3 coding sequence is TGTGCCAGCAGCGTTTCGGGACAGGGTGATCAGCCCCAGCATTTT. J is TRBJ1-5 and V is TRBV9, with 9 bases that match TRBD1. CDR1 SGDLS and CDR2 YYNGEE come from the germline V gene. The CDR3 has 15 residues. With V trimmed by 2 bases and J by 5 bases, 5 bases remained unmatched.

The chain has TRBV28 and TRBJ1-2, with unresolved D. The CDR3 is 12 amino acids. The ends were cut back, 7 bases at V and 6 bases at J, with 12 bases in the middle. Per germline, CDR1 MDHEN and CDR2 SYDVKM. Here the CDR3 DNA reads TGTGCCAGCAAATACGAAACTAATGGCTACACCTTC. It translates to CASKYETNGYTF.

The rearrangement links TRBV2 to TRBJ1-5, with D perhaps matching TRBD1 (6 bases). Trimming shortened V by 2 bases and J by 6 bases, and 20 bases separated the two germline ends. The germline gives CDR1 SNHLY, CDR2 FYNNEI. The CDR3 is 17 amino acids. In DNA form, the CDR3 reads TGTGCCAGCAGTGAAACCTCTGGCAGGGGAGAACGTCAGCCCCAGCATTTT. It translates to CASSETSGRGERQPQHF.

The chain recombines TRBV12-5 with TRBJ1-3; weak D call: TRBD1 (6 bases). With 5 bases removed from V and 0 bases from J, the gap between germline ends came to 23 bases. Germline CDR1 reads LGHNT; CDR2 reads FRNRAP. CDR3 size: 19 residues. For the CDR3, the DNA is TGTGCTAGTGGTCTCTCGGGGGGGGGCACGGCTCCCTCTGGAAACACCATATATTTT. It encodes CASGLSGGGTAPSGNTIYF.

This clone appeared a few times. The chain employs TRBV7-9 and TRBJ2-7; D may be TRBD2 (5 bases). CDR1 is SEHNR, CDR2 FQNEAQ, per germline (reference sequence). This CDR3 is 14 amino acids long. Deletions cut 6 bases from V and 2 bases from J, with 14 bases between. The CDR3 spells CASRNDGGPYEQYF. For the CDR3, the DNA is TGTGCCAGCAGAAATGACGGAGGCCCCTACGAGCAGTACTTC.

The CDR3 nucleotides are TGTGCCAGCAGTCAGGACAGGGCAACTGAAGCTTTCTTT. Translated: CASSQDRATEAFF. V is TRBV7-3 and J is TRBJ1-1; TRBD1 matches 8 bases. The CDR3 consists of 13 residues. Germline trimming cut 6 bases from V and 5 bases from J; bases unmatched to any gene: 5. The germline V gene has CDR1 SGHTA and CDR2 FQGTGA.

The chain recombines TRBV5-5 with TRBJ1-2; weak D call: TRBD1 (6 bases). CDR1 and CDR2 from the germline V gene are SGHKS and YYEKEE (reference sequence). This CDR3 is built from 12 residues. V gave up 4 bases and J gave up 7 bases, with 11 bases separating them. CDR3 sequence (DNA): TGTGCCAGCAGCCCACAGGGCACTGGCTACACCTTC. This encodes CASSPQGTGYTF.

V gene TRBV6-1 combines with J gene TRBJ1-2, with 9 bases matching TRBD1. Germline CDR1 reads MNHNS; CDR2 reads SASEGT. The CDR3 consists of 14 residues. V dropped 6 bases and J dropped 2; count of bases not matched to a gene: 4. The CDR3 here is CASSEDRGNYGYTF. The CDR3 DNA follows: TGTGCCAGCAGCGAGGACAGGGGCAACTATGGCTACACCTTC.

The J gene is TRBJ2-7, the V gene TRBV18; 8 positions agree with TRBD1. The length of the CDR3 is 15 residues. The germline V gene has CDR1 KGHSH and CDR2 LQKENI. V trimming: 6 bases; J trimming: 2 bases; junction bases outside the gene matches: 9. The CDR3 loop is CASSLTGDNAYEQYF. The CDR3 nucleotides are TGTGCCAGCTCGTTGACAGGGGATAATGCCTACGAGCAGTACTTC.

This chain uses TRBV25-1 with TRBJ2-3; TRBD2 is a possible D gene (5 bases). The CDR3 consists of 13 residues. V was cut by 8 bases and J by 2 bases, with 11 bases left in between. The germline V gene has CDR1 MGHDK and CDR2 SYGVNS. The CDR3 DNA is TGTGCCAGCGTACCGGGGTACACAGATACGCAGTATTTT. Its protein is CASVPGYTDTQYF.

The chain uses TRBV5-1 and TRBJ1-2; D unresolved. This CDR3 is built from 14 residues. The V end was cut by 0 bases, the J end by 8 bases, with 14 bases between. Germline lookup yields CDR1 SGHRS and CDR2 YFSETQ. CDR3 sequence: CASSLGLVEEGYTF. The DNA for the CDR3 is TGCGCCAGCAGCTTGGGTTTAGTCGAAGAAGGCTACACCTTC.

CDR3 amino acids: CASSPRTGFLFRGANVLTF. The CDR3 nucleotides read TGTGCCAGCAGCCCAAGGACAGGGTTTTTATTTAGGGGGGCCAACGTCCTGACTTTC. V usage is TRBV28 and J usage is TRBJ2-6, with 8 bases identical to TRBD1. V lost 6 bases and J lost 4; bases outside the gene matches: 17. CDR3 length: 19 residues. Germline lookup yields CDR1 MDHEN and CDR2 SYDVKM.

The chain uses TRBV9 and TRBJ1-6; D not certain. V was cut by 0 bases and J by 8 bases, with 6 bases left in between. The germline gives CDR1 SGDLS, CDR2 YYNGEE. The CDR3 totals 13 residues. CDR3 sequence reads: CASSVVGDSPLHF. The CDR3 DNA follows: TGTGCCAGCAGCGTAGTGGGCGATTCACCCCTCCACTTT. The full variable domain, completed using reference TRBV9 and TRBJ1-6, is DSGVTQTPKHLITATGQRVTLRCSPRSGDLSVYWYQQSLDQGLQFLIQYYNGEERAKGNILERFSAQQFPDLHSELNLSSLELGDSALYFCASSVVGDSPLHFGNGTRLTVT.

The chain uses TRBV7-9 and TRBJ1-5, with D hard to call. Between the trimmed V and J ends, which lost 5 bases and 5 bases, there was a span of 10 bases. Germline assignment: CDR1 SEHNR and CDR2 FQNEAQ (reference sequence). This CDR3 region has 13 residues. The CDR3 DNA follows: TGTGCCAGCAGCCTAAGAATAGATCAGCCCCAGCATTTT. Its protein product is CASSLRIDQPQHF.

The CDR3 nucleotides read TGTGCCAGCAGCTTCAGCGGGGGGGGCACAGATACGCAGTATTTT. It yields the protein CASSFSGGGTDTQYF. The chain employs TRBV7-3 and TRBJ2-3; 10 positions agree with TRBD2. CDR1 is SGHTA and CDR2 is FQGTGA in the germline V gene. This CDR3 contains 15 residues. The trim removed 3 bases at V and 1 base at J, leaving 1 base unmatched.

The rearrangement links TRBV28 to TRBJ2-1, with D maybe TRBD2 (6 bases). Trimming removed 6 bases from V and 9 bases from J, with 21 bases in between. In germline, CDR1 is MDHEN, CDR2 SYDVKM. The CDR3 runs 15 residues. CDR3 nucleotide sequence: TGTGCCAGCAGCGGAGGGCGTTCGGCGTGGGGTGAGCAGTTCTTC. Translated: CASSGGRSAWGEQFF.

The rearrangement joins TRBV5-1 to TRBJ2-6, with 9 bases matching TRBD1. V shed 2 bases and J 0 bases; nucleotides not matched to a gene: 9. The CDR3 extends over 19 amino acids. Per the germline V gene, CDR1 is SGHRS and CDR2 is YFSETQ. CDR3 in DNA: TGCGCCAGCAGCTTAGGTATGGGACAGGGATACTCTGGGGCCAACGTCCTGACTTTC. This gives the protein CASSLGMGQGYSGANVLTF.

With respect to this clone: The identical CDR3 is also encoded by other nucleotide sequences in the sample. The chain has TRBV28 and TRBJ1-1; D is uncertain. Trimming shortened V by 4 bases and J by 0 bases, and 9 bases separated the two germline ends. From germline, CDR1 is MDHEN and CDR2 SYDVKM. The CDR3 has 14 residues. CDR3 residues: CASSSPGLNTEAFF. The DNA for the CDR3 is TGTGCCAGCAGTTCTCCCGGGTTGAACACTGAAGCTTTCTTT.

CDR3 in amino acids: CASSETGQRFWGTQYF. The CDR3 bases are TGTGCCAGCAGTGAAACGGGACAGAGATTTTGGGGGACCCAGTACTTC. The V gene is TRBV6-1, the J gene TRBJ2-5; 7 bases fit TRBD1. Trimming took 2 bases from V and 7 from J; bases not matched to a gene: 13. The CDR3 is 16 residues long. Germline assignment: CDR1 MNHNS and CDR2 SASEGT.

The CDR3 loop reads CASSTVEAGEETDTQYF. CDR3 coding DNA: TGTGCCAGTAGTACCGTCGAGGCGGGAGAGGAAACAGATACGCAGTATTTT. The chain combines TRBV19 with TRBJ2-3; 7 positions agree with TRBD2. The germline V gene has CDR1 LNHDA and CDR2 SQIVND (reference sequence). The CDR3 covers 17 residues. V lost 4 bases and J lost 3; bases outside the gene matches: 13.

The rearrangement links TRBV10-3 to TRBJ1-2; TRBD1 matches 12 bases. This CDR3 is 16 amino acids long. Per the germline V gene, CDR1 is ENHRY and CDR2 is SYGVKD. J lost 5 bases, V lost 3 bases, and 7 bases had no gene match. The CDR3 is CAISDIPGQGAYGYTF. The CDR3 DNA follows: TGTGCCATCAGTGACATACCGGGACAGGGGGCTTATGGCTACACCTTC.

This clone was observed a single time. V usage is TRBV27 and J usage is TRBJ1-2; TRBD1 matches 10 bases. The junction had 8 bases not matched to a gene; V was cut back by 5 bases and J by 5 bases. The CDR3 extends over 15 amino acids. Germline V gene lookup returns CDR1 MNHEY and CDR2 SMNVEV (reference sequence). The CDR3 nucleotides read TGTGCCAGCAGTATGCTAAGGACAGGGGGGTATGGCTACACCTTC. This gives the protein CASSMLRTGGYGYTF.

The chain employs TRBV28 and TRBJ1-2, with unresolved D. Germline CDR1 and CDR2: MDHEN and SYDVKM. V was trimmed by 5 bases and J by 4 bases, leaving 11 bases between them. The CDR3 contains 13 residues. The CDR3 loop reads CASSAGGTYGYTF. CDR3 bases: TGTGCCAGCAGTGCCGGCGGCACCTATGGCTACACCTTC.

The genes are TRBV2 and TRBJ1-5; tentative D call: TRBD1 (5 bases). Germline values: CDR1 SNHLY, CDR2 FYNNEI. The CDR3 totals 14 residues. Trimming took 3 bases from V and 4 from J, leaving 10 bases between them. The CDR3 nucleotides read TGTGCCAGCAGTGATGACAGTATAAATCAGCCCCAGCATTTT. Amino acids: CASSDDSINQPQHF.

Note on this clone: The junction and the germline gene differ at one end; a read error may be behind it. This rearrangement joins TRBV7-7 to TRBJ2-1; 9 positions match TRBD1. Per the germline V gene, CDR1 is SSHAT and CDR2 is FNYEAQ (reference sequence). The CDR3 is made up of 15 amino acids. The CDR3 protein is CASRCRDRDDNEQFF. Written as DNA, the CDR3 is TGTGCTAGCAGATGCCGGGACAGGGACGACAATGAGCAGTTCTTC.